The clone carrying this TCR beta chain occurred many times. The sample is drawn from a study of glioma-infiltrating T cells. The overall study: Low-grade gliomas were grade II; glioblastomas were grade IV at initial diagnosis.

The CDR3 has 16 amino acids. Trimming cost V 7 bases and J 6 bases, with 22 bases left between them. Germline V lookup: CDR1 MNHEY, CDR2 SMNVEV (reference sequence). The iRepertoire nested amplicon-rescue multiplex PCR amplified TCR alpha and beta CDR3s from RNA. TCRdb re-analysed the multiplex PCR reads in MiXCR, keeping a single row per CDR3 protein. Among about 400,000 distinct CDR3 sequences listed, 41% were seen once. Sample: glioma tissue, nonneoplastic brain tissue, or PBMCs (not recorded which). The chain employs TRBV27 and TRBJ2-1, with TRBD1 as a possible D gene (6 bases). This TCR came from a human donor with low-grade glioma or glioblastoma, undergoing nonglioma brain surgery, or in good health (not recorded which). CDR3 region: CASTTYRAGLGNEQFF. For the CDR3, the DNA is TGTGCCAGCACGACCTACAGGGCCGGACTCGGCAATGAGCAGTTCTTC.